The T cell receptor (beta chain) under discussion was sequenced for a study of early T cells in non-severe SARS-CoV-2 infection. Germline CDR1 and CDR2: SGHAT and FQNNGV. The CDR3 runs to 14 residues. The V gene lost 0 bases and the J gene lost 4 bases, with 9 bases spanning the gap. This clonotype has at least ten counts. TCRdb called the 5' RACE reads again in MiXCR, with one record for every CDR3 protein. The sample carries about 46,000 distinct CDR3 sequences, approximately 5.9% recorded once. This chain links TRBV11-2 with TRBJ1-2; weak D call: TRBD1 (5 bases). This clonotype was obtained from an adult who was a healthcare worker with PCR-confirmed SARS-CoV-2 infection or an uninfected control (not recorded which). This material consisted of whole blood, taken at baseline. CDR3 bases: TGTGCCAGCAGCTTAGACAGGGTGGGCTATGGCTACACCTTC. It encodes CASSLDRVGYGYTF.